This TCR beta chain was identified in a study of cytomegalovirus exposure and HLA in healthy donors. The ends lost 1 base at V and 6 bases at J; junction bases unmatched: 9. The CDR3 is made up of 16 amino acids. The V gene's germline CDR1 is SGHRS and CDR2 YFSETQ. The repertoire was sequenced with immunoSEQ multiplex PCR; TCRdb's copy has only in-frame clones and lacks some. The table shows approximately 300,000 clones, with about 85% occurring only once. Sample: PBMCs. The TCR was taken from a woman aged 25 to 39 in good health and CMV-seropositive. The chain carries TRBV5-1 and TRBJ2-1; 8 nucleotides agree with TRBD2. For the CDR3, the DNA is TGCGCCAGCAGCTTGCACCCGGCTAGCGGGTTCAATGAGCAGTTCTTC. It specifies CASSLHPASGFNEQFF.